This T cell receptor (beta chain) comes out of a study of T cell repertoires in cytomegalovirus infection. At the level of the study: Public TCR beta signatures indicated both CMV infection and matching HLA type.

TCRdb itself ran the reads through MiXCR, one entry per CDR3 protein. The sample records some 390,000 distinct CDR3 sequences, roughly 20% being singletons. In the case of this clonotype: Antigen unknown.

Broader study findings: CMV carriers having the relevant HLA were flagged by cumulative public TCR beta family frequency. In two of eight donors, the top clonotype was HLA-C-restricted CMV-specific.

The CDR3 loop spans 16 amino acids. Trimming at V came to 0 bases and at J to 3 bases, leaving 6 bases not matched to a gene. CDR1 LGHNA and CDR2 YSLEER come from the germline V gene. The sequencing input was PBMCs. The chain has TRBV4-3 and TRBJ2-3; 7 bases line up with TRBD2. The origin of this receptor is a human donor in good health (CMV status not recorded). Some clones in this sample may be carry-over from other donors' samples. The CDR3: CASSQDRVGRTDTQYF. The CDR3 DNA reads TGCGCCAGCAGCCAAGATCGCGTCGGGAGGACAGATACGCAGTATTTT.